The 25 T cell receptor beta chains listed next were all sequenced from one sample in a study of blood T cell repertoires in COVID-19. Profiling relied on immunoSEQ multiplex PCR, and the TCRdb table lists in-frame clones only, not all of them. The table has some 120,000 clones, around 83% seen once. The sequenced sample consisted of peripheral blood. Receptors were obtained from a woman between 45 and 60 years old with acute or convalescent COVID-19.

The rearrangement uses TRBV2 and TRBJ1-6; 10 bases match TRBD1. Unmatched junction bases numbered 6, after V lost 4 bases and J lost 9 bases. The CDR3 contains 15 residues. Germline lookup yields CDR1 SNHLY and CDR2 FYNNEI. CDR3 sequence (DNA): TGTGCCAGCAGTGGATTGGGACAGGGGTCTTCACCCCTCCACTTT. This gives the protein CASSGLGQGSSPLHF.

This chain uses TRBV19 with TRBJ1-2; 7 bases map to TRBD1. V trimming: 1 base; J trimming: 4 bases; junction bases outside the gene matches: 0. Germline CDR1 is LNHDA and CDR2 is SQIVND (reference sequence). CDR3 length equals 13 residues. The CDR3 sequence is CASSIAGGYGYTF. The CDR3 bases are TGTGCCAGTAGTATAGCAGGGGGCTATGGCTACACCTTC.

This rearrangement joins TRBV5-1 to TRBJ1-1; 10 nucleotides agree with TRBD1. This CDR3 has 15 residues. Looked up from germline, CDR1 is SGHRS and CDR2 is YFSETQ. J gave up 4 bases and V 4 bases, and 7 bases lay outside the gene matches. CDR3 region: CASSETGGVATEAFF. The CDR3 DNA follows: TGCGCCAGCAGCGAGACAGGGGGCGTAGCCACTGAAGCTTTCTTT.

CDR3 sequence reads: CASSSGQGAFDQPQHF. CDR3 bases: TGTGCCAGCAGCTCGGGACAGGGGGCTTTCGATCAGCCCCAGCATTTT. The rearrangement joins TRBV5-6 to TRBJ1-5, with 12 nucleotides matching TRBD1. Trimming at V came to 3 bases and at J to 5 bases, leaving 6 bases not matched to a gene. The CDR3 sequence is 16 residues long. The germline gives CDR1 SGHDT, CDR2 YYEEEE.

V gene TRBV28 combines with J gene TRBJ1-5, with 7 nucleotides matching TRBD1. The ends lost 9 bases at V and 4 bases at J; junction bases unmatched: 21. The CDR3 sequence is 18 residues long. Germline V gene lookup returns CDR1 MDHEN and CDR2 SYDVKM. The CDR3 reads CASYSVTLTGIGNQPQHF. The CDR3 bases are TGTGCCAGTTATAGCGTCACCCTGACAGGGATTGGGAATCAGCCCCAGCATTTT.

J is TRBJ2-3 and V is TRBV2, with D possibly matching TRBD1 (6 bases). V was shortened by 10 bases and J by 1 base, with 12 bases between the two germline ends. Germline V gives CDR1 SNHLY, CDR2 FYNNEI. The CDR3 has 13 amino acids. CDR3 in amino acids: CAIIWGRTDTQYF. The CDR3 nucleotides are TGTGCCATCATCTGGGGGCGCACAGATACGCAGTATTTT.

V and J are TRBV11-2 and TRBJ1-2; a possible D gene is TRBD1 (6 bases). The CDR3 spans 16 residues. The V end lost 3 bases, the J end lost 7 bases, and 21 bases lay between the germline ends. Germline-derived CDR1 and CDR2 are SGHAT and FQNNGV. The CDR3 DNA sequence: TGTGCCAGCAGCTTGTTTGTCGGGGGGCCGGCTGGTGGCTACACCTTC. It encodes CASSLFVGGPAGGYTF.

This chain links TRBV18 with TRBJ1-3; D remains unclear. Trimming took off 3 bases at V and 3 bases at J, with 15 bases between the two ends. The CDR3 consists of 16 residues. Germline assignment: CDR1 KGHSH and CDR2 LQKENI. The CDR3 loop is CASSPDSWLIGNTIYF. CDR3 DNA: TGTGCCAGCTCACCCGACTCTTGGCTGATTGGAAACACCATATATTTT. Filled out from reference TRBV18 and TRBJ1-3, the complete variable domain reads NAGVMQNPRHLVRRRGQEARLRCSPMKGHSHVYWYRQLPEEGLKFMVYLQKENIIDESGMPKERFSAEFPKEGPSILRIQQVVRGDSAAYFCASSPDSWLIGNTIYFGEGSWLTVV.

The chain has TRBV4-1 and TRBJ2-1, with a tentative D call TRBD2 (8 bases). V gave up 4 bases and J gave up 2 bases, with 18 bases separating them. Germline CDR1 is MGHRA and CDR2 is YSYEKL. The CDR3 has 17 residues. The CDR3 bases are TGCGCCAGCAGCCTTCCAGGGGGGACTAGACCCTACAATGAGCAGTTCTTC. Its translation is CASSLPGGTRPYNEQFF.

J is TRBJ2-3 and V is TRBV27; 7 bases align to TRBD1. The CDR3 is made up of 16 amino acids. Germline V gives CDR1 MNHEY, CDR2 SMNVEV (reference sequence). The trim removed 4 bases at V and 3 bases at J, leaving 10 bases unmatched. The CDR3 is CASSYSQGPRTDTQYF. The CDR3 DNA reads as TGTGCCAGCAGTTATTCACAGGGGCCTCGGACAGATACGCAGTATTTT.

The sample holds a few counts of this clone. This chain joins TRBV7-2 and TRBJ2-7; TRBD2 is a possible D gene (7 bases). The ends were cut back, 0 bases at V and 4 bases at J, with 10 bases in the middle. This CDR3 is 14 amino acids long. In germline, CDR1 is SGHTA, CDR2 FQGNSA. CDR3 amino acids: CASSLAGGPYEQYF. CDR3 nucleotide sequence: TGTGCCAGCAGCTTAGCGGGGGGGCCGTACGAGCAGTACTTC. Based on the CDR3 plus reference TRBV7-2 and TRBJ2-7, the full variable domain is GAGVSQSPSNKVTEKGKDVELRCDPISGHTALYWYRQSLGQGLEFLIYFQGNSAPDKSGLPSDRFSAERTGGSVSTLTIQRTQQEDSAVYLCASSLAGGPYEQYFGPGTRLTVT.

V gene TRBV9 combines with J gene TRBJ2-1; the D is unclear. The length of the CDR3 is 15 residues. Germline CDR1 SGDLS, CDR2 YYNGEE. V lost 3 bases and J 10 bases, leaving 20 bases between the germline ends. CDR3 in amino acids: CASSAHLGLEWEQFF. The CDR3 bases are TGTGCCAGCAGCGCACACCTCGGGTTGGAGTGGGAGCAGTTCTTC.

The chain uses TRBV3-1 (or the pseudogene TRBV3-2) and TRBJ1-5; no clear D. V dropped 2 bases and J dropped 4 bases, with 6 bases sitting between them. The germline V gene has CDR1 LGHDT and CDR2 YNNKEL (reference sequence). The CDR3 length is 13 residues. CDR3 bases: TGTGCCAGCAGCCAAAACAGAAATCAGCCCCAGCATTTT. This codes for CASSQNRNQPQHF.

The rearrangement joins TRBV7-7 to TRBJ1-4, with 7 bases that match TRBD1. This CDR3 is 12 amino acids long. V lost 5 bases and J lost 11; bases outside the gene matches: 5. Germline CDR1 is SSHAT and CDR2 is FNYEAQ (reference sequence). As DNA, the CDR3 is TGTGCCAGCAGCCCGGACAGGAATAAACTGTTTTTT. It specifies CASSPDRNKLFF. The whole variable domain, filled in from reference TRBV7-7 and TRBJ1-4, reads GAGVSQSPRYKVTKRGQDVTLRCDPISSHATLYWYQQALGQGPEFLTYFNYEAQPDKSGLPSDRFSAERPEGSISTLTIQRTEQRDSAMYRCASSPDRNKLFFGSGTQLSVL.

The chain uses TRBV3-1 (or the pseudogene TRBV3-2) and TRBJ2-1; D remains unclear. From germline, CDR1 is LGHDT and CDR2 YNNKEL (reference sequence). The V and J ends lost 4 bases and 2 bases respectively, with 6 bases between them. This CDR3 region has 13 residues. DNA for the CDR3: TGTGCCAGCAGCCCAGACGCCTACAATGAGCAGTTCTTC. This gives the protein CASSPDAYNEQFF.

The CDR3 region is CASREQGALGSRDQPQHF. The DNA for the CDR3 is TGTGCCAGTAGGGAACAGGGGGCGCTGGGTTCTCGGGATCAGCCCCAGCATTTT. The V and J genes are TRBV19 and TRBJ1-5; 9 positions agree with TRBD1. The CDR3 extends over 18 amino acids. V dropped 6 bases and J dropped 5; count of bases not matched to a gene: 17. Germline V lookup: CDR1 LNHDA, CDR2 SQIVND (reference sequence).

V gene TRBV18 combines with J gene TRBJ1-5, with TRBD1 identical over 7 bases. With 3 bases clipped from V and 7 bases from J, the junction kept 9 bases outside the gene matches. This CDR3 contains 15 residues. CDR1 and CDR2 (germline): KGHSH, LQKENI. The CDR3 loop reads CASSPLDREIQPQHF. CDR3 bases: TGTGCCAGCTCACCGTTAGACAGGGAGATACAGCCCCAGCATTTT.

The rearrangement uses TRBV12-3 or TRBV12-4 and TRBJ1-2, with D possibly matching TRBD1 (5 bases). Trimming pared 3 bases from V and 6 bases from J, leaving 11 bases between. The CDR3 is 13 amino acids. The CDR3 sequence is CASSFGGRNGYTF. As DNA, the CDR3 is TGTGCCAGCAGTTTCGGGGGGAGGAATGGCTACACCTTC.

This clone was detected once. The rearrangement joins TRBV19 to TRBJ1-5; 7 bases match TRBD1. CDR1 LNHDA and CDR2 SQIVND come from the germline V gene (reference sequence). The length of the CDR3 is 15 residues. V gave up 6 bases and J gave up 0 bases; unmatched junction bases: 5. For the CDR3, the DNA is TGTGCCAGTAGCCAACAGGGGTATAGCAATCAGCCCCAGCATTTT. Amino acid sequence: CASSQQGYSNQPQHF.

The J gene is TRBJ1-3, the V gene TRBV9, with D perhaps TRBD1 (6 bases). V was cut by 3 bases and J by 4 bases, with 20 bases left in between. CDR1 is SGDLS, CDR2 YYNGEE, per germline. The length of the CDR3 is 17 residues. The CDR3 loop is CASSAPGGGASGNTIYF. CDR3 sequence (DNA): TGTGCCAGCAGCGCTCCGGGCGGGGGCGCCTCAGGAAACACCATATATTTT. The entire variable domain, with the rest obtained from reference TRBV9 and TRBJ1-3, is as follows: DSGVTQTPKHLITATGQRVTLRCSPRSGDLSVYWYQQSLDQGLQFLIQYYNGEERAKGNILERFSAQQFPDLHSELNLSSLELGDSALYFCASSAPGGGASGNTIYFGEGSWLTVV.

The genes are TRBV6-4 and TRBJ1-2; weak D call: TRBD1 (6 bases). Germline V gene sequence: CDR1 MRHNA, CDR2 SNTAGT. There are 13 residues in the CDR3. Trimming cost V 10 bases and J 3 bases, with 15 bases left between them. The CDR3 bases are TGTGCCAACCTTCTGACAGGAGACTATGGCTACACCTTC. Amino acid sequence: CANLLTGDYGYTF.

The rearrangement uses TRBV14 and TRBJ2-3; D remains unclear. Between the trimmed V and J ends, which lost 1 base and 5 bases, there was a span of 7 bases. The V gene's germline CDR1 is SGHDN and CDR2 FVKESK. The CDR3 totals 13 residues. The CDR3 is CASSQVQLDTQYF. CDR3 nucleotides: TGTGCCAGCAGCCAAGTACAGTTAGATACGCAGTATTTT.

This clone was found a few times. The V call is TRBV5-6, the J call TRBJ2-3; possibly TRBD2 for D (6 bases). Per germline, CDR1 SGHDT and CDR2 YYEEEE. The CDR3 runs 15 residues. V shed 2 bases and J shed 4 bases, with 14 bases lying between them. The CDR3 region is CASSFSGAMADTQYF. For the CDR3, the DNA is TGTGCCAGCAGCTTTAGCGGAGCTATGGCAGATACGCAGTATTTT.

The chain links TRBV2 to TRBJ1-2; 10 bases map to TRBD1. Germline lookup yields CDR1 SNHLY and CDR2 FYNNEI. This CDR3 has 15 amino acids. J was trimmed by 2 bases and V by 7 bases; bases with no gene match: 7. CDR3: CASTSRDRGNYGYTF. The CDR3 bases are TGTGCCAGCACCTCCAGGGACAGGGGAAACTATGGCTACACCTTC.

The V and J genes are TRBV28 and TRBJ2-3; D unresolved. The V gene lost 5 bases and the J gene lost 7 bases, with 10 bases spanning the gap. The CDR3 is 12 residues long. Germline CDR1 MDHEN, CDR2 SYDVKM. The CDR3 sequence: CASSPNFYTQYF. In DNA, the CDR3 is TGTGCCAGCAGTCCAAATTTTTATACGCAGTATTTT.